This T cell receptor (beta chain) was recorded in a study of monozygotic twins with inflammatory bowel disease (dated by TCRdb to the late 2010s). For the study in its entirety: The complete study included approximately 28 monozygotic twin pairs: 19 IBD-discordant Danish pairs and nine German pairs, of which four were IBD-concordant and five were IBD-discordant. The search for disease-associated traits relied mainly on comparing, within discordant pairs, IBD patients with their genetically identical healthy co-twins. Each individual had, on average, about 151 000 unique TCRalpha sequences and 181 000 unique TCRbeta sequences available for analysis. Overall results and qualifications from the work: Compared with healthy twins, IBD patients shared fewer clonotypes with other individuals, and the difference was most pronounced in patients with signs of disease activity. The analysis was unable to tell different T cell subtypes apart. The results gave no support for a single strong signal or clonotype linked to IBD. Background noise and inter-individual variability may have been introduced into the repertoires by the differing immunosuppressive treatments among patients. TCRbeta repertoire diversity, by inverse Simpson index, was decreased in IBD patients compared with their healthy co-twins. Repertoire similarity did not differ between concordant and discordant twins, possibly due to limited statistical power.

Library construction relied on 5' RACE. The input for every TCR library was roughly 4,000 ng of total RNA. For each sample, cDNA was synthesized in eight separate reactions using SMARTScribe reverse transcriptase. Unique molecular identifiers containing a 6-nucleotide sample barcode were introduced through template switching during cDNA synthesis. TCRalpha and TCRbeta cDNA was amplified in two nested PCRs of roughly 16 and 10 cycles, and bead purification was carried out after each PCR. Before amplification, the cDNA was treated with uracil DNA-glycosylase and purified using the QIAquick PCR purification kit. In the second PCR, Illumina TruSeq-compatible adapters and sample-specific barcodes were added. Library quality and concentration were assessed using TapeStation and Qubit, and approximately 5 ng of each library was pooled. Pooled libraries were sequenced on an Illumina HiSeq2500 single-index Rapid Run with 2 x 100 bp reads and custom sequencing primers. The source study handled its data this way. PCR and sequencing errors were corrected by UMI-based consensus assembly using MiGEC version 1.2.6. MiXCR version 2.1.1 handled V(D)J alignment, clonotype assembly and CDR3 extraction. Gene usage, clonotype sharing and MAIT/NKT TCR abundance were normalised by analysing the top 1000, 10 000 and 20 000 clonotypes per sample. After downsampling to 27 000 UMIs, diversity was calculated as the inverse Simpson index using the vegan R package. Paired Mann-Whitney U tests were applied to discordant twin pairs, and Benjamini-Hochberg correction was used for multiple testing. Each entry corresponds to one CDR3 protein sequence from reads that TCRdb reprocessed, and DNA is not given. TCRdb's processing, not the authors', yielded these V and J calls. The sample's table covers 400,000 to 500,000 distinct CDR3 sequences. The top ten constitute less than 2.5% of the sample.

Points on this clonotype: No cognate antigen has been identified for it.

From each donor, an approximately 2.5 ml peripheral blood sample was collected into PAXgene tubes and kept at -80 degrees C. Without any T cell sorting, total RNA was extracted from whole blood using the PAXgene blood miRNA kit on an automated QIAcube. Peripheral blood from monozygotic twin pairs who were concordant or discordant for inflammatory bowel disease underwent deep TCRalpha and TCRbeta repertoire profiling using unique molecular barcoding. Smoking habits were recorded for all twin pairs, and each individual was classified as a current, former or never smoker. The germline V gene yields MNHNS for CDR1 and SASEGT for CDR2. The CDR3 spans 15 residues, from the cysteine through the phenylalanine. The DNA is not on file.

The specimen was blood. The chain links TRBV6-1 with TRBJ2-4; absent DNA, TCRdb's TRBD2 call cannot be checked. The sequence was obtained from a human donor with ulcerative colitis or Crohn's disease, or a healthy co-twin of an affected twin (not recorded which). The CDR3 protein: CASSPPDGPRNIQYF.